The rows below give T cell receptor beta chains drawn from one sample of a study of blood T cell repertoires in COVID-19. The method was immunoSEQ multiplex PCR; TCRdb's version includes in-frame clones alone and lacks a portion of them. The data show some 210,000 clones, about 83% seen once. Sequencing was carried out using peripheral blood. These receptors were taken from a woman in her seventies with active or convalescent COVID-19. The conserved cysteine and the conserved F or W are not part of the CDR3 here.

len,j_gene,v_gene,CDR3aa
16,TRBJ2-6,TRBV7-6,ASSLFPGGGSGANVLT
13,TRBJ2-2,TRBV19,ASSIGLLGGGELF
13,TRBJ2-5,TRBV15,ATSRVRSFQETQY
13,TRBJ1-3,TRBV6-5,ASSYSVGQGNAIY
11,TRBJ2-2,TRBV6-5,AGEVSNTGELF
14,TRBJ1-5,TRBV7-9,ASSSSGGRLNQPQH
14,TRBJ1-6,TRBV28,ASSFRGSSYNSPLH
12,TRBJ1-3,TRBV6-2/TRBV6-3,ASSPAASGNTIY
14,TRBJ1-1,TRBV24-1,ATSDAPWDRGVEAF
12,TRBJ2-5,TRBV18,ASSRQGARETQY
13,TRBJ2-1,TRBV2,ASSEEASFIHEQF
18,TRBJ2-4,TRBV9,ASSPRGGTGEIGAKNIQY
15,TRBJ2-2,TRBV7-9,AITGGTGTTRTGELF
14,TRBJ1-6,TRBV18,ASSPQETGGSAPLH
17,TRBJ2-1,TRBV5-1,ASSFSVFISGGSVNEQF
15,TRBJ2-3,TRBV28,ASSLGLGTGYTDTQY
11,TRBJ1-5,TRBV30,AWSTGDNQPQH
11,TRBJ2-3,TRBV10-3,AISEEVTDTQY
11,TRBJ1-1,TRBV5-1,ASRASGGTEAF
14,TRBJ1-3,TRBV5-4,ASSLRDRDSGNTIY
12,TRBJ1-5,TRBV7-9,ASSLGGGFQPQH
11,TRBJ1-1,TRBV19,ASSPTGGTEAF
11,TRBJ1-1,TRBV5-6,ASSLVPGTEAF
13,TRBJ2-7,TRBV7-9,ASSRLPGGLSEQY
13,TRBJ1-1,TRBV5-1,ASSLVHQENTEAF
10,TRBJ2-3,TRBV30,AWSSGTDTQY
12,TRBJ2-3,TRBV19,ASRQLAGVDTQY
11,TRBJ1-5,TRBV27,ASSFTGNQPQH